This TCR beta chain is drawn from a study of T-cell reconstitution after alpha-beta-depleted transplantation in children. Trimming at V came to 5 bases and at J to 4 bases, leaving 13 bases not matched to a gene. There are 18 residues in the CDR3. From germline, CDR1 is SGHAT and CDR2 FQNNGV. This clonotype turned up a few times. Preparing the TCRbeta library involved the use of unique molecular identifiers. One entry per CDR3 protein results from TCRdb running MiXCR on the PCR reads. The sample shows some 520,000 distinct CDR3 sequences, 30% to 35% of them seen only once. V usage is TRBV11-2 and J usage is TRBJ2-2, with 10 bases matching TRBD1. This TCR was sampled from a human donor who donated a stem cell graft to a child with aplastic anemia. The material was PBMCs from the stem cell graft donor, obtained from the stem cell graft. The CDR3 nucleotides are TGTGCCAGCAGCCTTCTGACAGGGGGCGTCTCCATCACCGGGGAGCTGTTTTTT. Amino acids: CASSLLTGGVSITGELFF.